The 27 T cell receptor beta chains below were found in one sample sequenced in a study of T cell repertoires in cytomegalovirus infection. No antigen has been identified for these receptors. MiXCR, run by TCRdb on the reads, gives a single entry per CDR3 protein. The profile covers roughly 920,000 distinct CDR3 sequences, with less than 40% appearing a single time and roughly an eighth taken by the ten largest. Here the sequenced sample was cultured CD8+ T cells from PBMCs, taken from culture after CMV antigen stimulation. The receptor source for this set is a human donor in good health (CMV status not recorded). Some clones in this sample may be carry-over from other donors' samples.

This clonotype was seen only a few times. The rearrangement uses TRBV6-2 or TRBV6-3 and TRBJ2-2; no clear D gene. Germline CDR1 reads MNHEY; CDR2 reads SVGEGT. V was shortened by 7 bases and J by 6 bases, with 9 bases between the two germline ends. The CDR3 is 12 residues long. CDR3 region: CASKSESGELFF. The CDR3 nucleotides read TGTGCCAGCAAATCGGAGTCCGGGGAGCTGTTTTTT.

This clonotype has a count of ten or more. The CDR3 coding sequence is TGTGCCAGCAGCTTAGGGGGCCAACCAGGGCAGCCCCAGCATTTT. Translated, it gives CASSLGGQPGQPQHF. The rearrangement uses TRBV7-6 and TRBJ1-5; possible D gene TRBD1, 5 bases. This CDR3 is built from 15 residues. With 1 base removed from V and 7 bases from J, the gap between germline ends came to 14 bases. Germline V gene sequence: CDR1 SGHVS, CDR2 FNYEAQ. The full variable domain, rest sourced from reference TRBV7-6 and TRBJ1-5, is GAGVSQSPRYKVTKRGQDVALRCDPISGHVSLYWYRQALGQGPEFLTYFNYEAQQDKSGLPNDRFSAERPEGSISTLTIQRTEQRDSAMYRCASSLGGQPGQPQHFGDGTRLSIL.

This clonotype was found a few times. The J gene is TRBJ2-7, the V gene TRBV10-2; D remains unclear. The CDR3 loop spans 14 amino acids. Germline V CDR1 and CDR2: WSHSY, SAAADI. V lost 3 bases, J lost 2 bases, and 11 bases lay in between. The CDR3 here is CASSDLAATYEQYF. The CDR3 DNA is TGCGCCAGCAGTGATTTGGCAGCTACCTACGAGCAGTACTTC.

This clonotype was seen a few times. This may be a read error, as it is one base from a much larger clone. The chain combines TRBV7-3 with TRBJ2-2; D call uncertain. The CDR3 runs 13 residues. V lost 1 base, J lost 4 bases, and 4 bases lay in between. In germline, CDR1 is SGHTA, CDR2 FQGTGA. DNA for the CDR3: TGTGCCAGCAGCTTAAAAGTCACCGGGGAGCTGTTTTTT. It is translated as CASSLKVTGELFF.

This clonotype showed up just a few times. The J gene is TRBJ2-2, the V gene TRBV19, with 8 nucleotides matching TRBD2. J gave up 5 bases and V 3 bases, and 2 bases lay outside the gene matches. The CDR3 runs 14 residues. Germline V gene lookup returns CDR1 LNHDA and CDR2 SQIVND (reference sequence). In DNA form, the CDR3 reads TGTGCCAGTAGTATGCGGGGGGCTACCGGGGAGCTGTTTTTT. Translated: CASSMRGATGELFF.

J is TRBJ2-7 and V is TRBV7-6; 8 nucleotides agree with TRBD1. V lost 5 bases, J lost 7 bases, and 7 bases stayed unmatched. Germline CDR1 reads SGHVS; CDR2 reads FNYEAQ. This CDR3 has 13 residues. CDR3 in DNA: TGTGCCAGCAGCCCGAGGACAGGGAGGGAGCAGTACTTC. This sequence encodes CASSPRTGREQYF.

This clonotype was found a few times. This CDR3 reads CASRGDRTSHYEQYF. The DNA of the CDR3 is TGTGCCAGCAGGGGCGACAGGACCTCTCACTACGAGCAGTACTTC. This chain joins TRBV6-5 and TRBJ2-7; D possibly corresponds to TRBD1 (6 bases). CDR1 is MNHEY and CDR2 is SVGAGI in the germline V gene. This CDR3 comprises 15 residues. Trimming stripped 6 bases from V and 3 bases from J, with 18 bases between.

There are many counts of this clonotype. CDR3 sequence: CASSSGYNQPQHF. The CDR3 DNA reads as TGTGCCAGCAGTTCGGGATACAATCAGCCCCAGCATTTT. The chain carries TRBV6-6 and TRBJ1-5; D uncertain. The ends were cut back, 4 bases at V and 3 bases at J, with 7 bases in the middle. Germline-derived CDR1 and CDR2 are MNHNY and SVGAGI (reference sequence). The CDR3 consists of 13 residues.

The chain links TRBV7-9 to TRBJ1-1; D is undetermined. The germline V gene encodes CDR1 SEHNR and CDR2 FQNEAQ (reference sequence). CDR3 length equals 14 residues. Trimming pared 6 bases from V and 0 bases from J, leaving 11 bases between. For the CDR3, the DNA is TGTGCCAGCAGACCACAGACTTTGAACACTGAAGCTTTCTTT. Residues: CASRPQTLNTEAFF.

On this clonotype: An end of the junction does not agree with germline; a read error may underlie this. The CDR3 DNA follows: TGTGCCTCCAGCAGCGCTGACGGCTCTGGGGCCAACGTCCTGACTTTC. Translation: CASSSADGSGANVLTF. This chain uses TRBV15 with TRBJ2-6; D call uncertain. Germline V gene sequence: CDR1 LNHNV, CDR2 YYDKDF (reference sequence). The CDR3 covers 16 residues.

The table lists this clonotype with many counts. The J gene is TRBJ2-5, the V gene TRBV7-2, with 8 nucleotides matching TRBD2. This CDR3 has 17 residues. J was trimmed by 4 bases and V by 4 bases; bases with no gene match: 14. Germline CDR1 SGHTA, CDR2 FQGNSA. The DNA of the CDR3 is TGTGCCAGCAGCTCCCAAAGCGGGGGAGACCGTAGAGAGACCCAGTACTTC. It codes for CASSSQSGGDRRETQYF. Using reference TRBV7-2 and TRBJ2-5 for the parts outside the CDR3, the full variable domain is GAGVSQSPSNKVTEKGKDVELRCDPISGHTALYWYRQSLGQGLEFLIYFQGNSAPDKSGLPSDRFSAERTGGSVSTLTIQRTQQEDSAVYLCASSSQSGGDRRETQYFGPGTRLLVL.

The chain joins TRBV7-9 to TRBJ2-3, with TRBD1 as a possible D gene (6 bases). The V gene's germline CDR1 is SEHNR and CDR2 FQNEAQ (reference sequence). V was cut by 7 bases and J by 2 bases, with 10 bases left in between. The CDR3 has 13 amino acids. The CDR3 spells CASIDRSTDTQYF. CDR3 in DNA: TGTGCCAGCATCGACAGGTCCACAGATACGCAGTATTTT.

This clonotype was seen a handful of times. The chain couples TRBV7-8 to TRBJ2-3; a weak D match, TRBD2 (5 bases). The germline CDR1 and CDR2 sequences are SGHVS and FQNEAQ. Trimming shortened V by 6 bases and J by 0 bases, and 16 bases separated the two germline ends. The CDR3 contains 16 residues. The CDR3 here is CASSSKGVGSTDTQYF. CDR3 in DNA: TGTGCCAGCAGTTCTAAGGGAGTAGGGAGCACAGATACGCAGTATTTT.

V gene TRBV4-3 combines with J gene TRBJ2-7; the match to TRBD2 covers 7 bases. The CDR3 totals 15 residues. The germline V gene encodes CDR1 LGHNA and CDR2 YSLEER. After removal of 3 bases from V and 5 bases from J, the junction contained 10 bases not matched to a gene. For the CDR3, the DNA is TGCGCCAGCAGCCATTCCCCGGGGGGTTTGGACGAGCAGTACGTC. It yields the protein CASSHSPGGLDEQYV.

V usage is TRBV7-2 and J usage is TRBJ2-3; 15 nucleotides match TRBD2. V shed 4 bases, J shed 0 bases, and the junction held 8 bases outside the gene matches. There are 19 residues in the CDR3. Germline V lookup: CDR1 SGHTA, CDR2 FQGNSA. CDR3 sequence reads: CASSYSGLAGGLSTDTQYF. The CDR3 region has the DNA TGTGCCAGCAGCTATTCGGGACTAGCGGGGGGCTTGAGCACAGATACGCAGTATTTT.

The chain combines TRBV27 with TRBJ2-5, with 15 bases that match TRBD2. Germline loops: CDR1 MNHEY, CDR2 SMNVEV (reference sequence). Trimming removed 5 bases from V and 1 base from J; junction bases left unmatched: 5. This CDR3 has 17 amino acids. CDR3 region: CASSPGTSGGIQETQYF. The CDR3 DNA reads TGTGCCAGCAGTCCCGGGACTAGCGGGGGGATCCAAGAGACCCAGTACTTC.

The chain couples TRBV4-1 to TRBJ2-3; unclear D gene. V lost 4 bases and J 5 bases, leaving 13 bases between the germline ends. This CDR3 is built from 14 residues. Germline V CDR1 and CDR2: MGHRA, YSYEKL. CDR3 DNA sequence: TGCGCCAGCAGCCCCAGCCTCCGCTTAGATACGCAGTATTTT. Its protein product is CASSPSLRLDTQYF.

This clonotype has just a few counts. The chain couples TRBV6-1 to TRBJ1-6; D possibly corresponds to TRBD1 (6 bases). Germline loops: CDR1 MNHNS, CDR2 SASEGT. The CDR3 has 17 residues. The CDR3 DNA sequence: TGTGCGGTTGGGGACATTAACGCGGGCCGGGCCATGAGACCCCTCCACTTT. Protein product: CAVGDINAGRAMRPLHF.

This clonotype showed up many times. The gene calls are TRBV28 and TRBJ2-3; D is unresolved. Germline V gene lookup returns CDR1 MDHEN and CDR2 SYDVKM. The ends were cut back, 5 bases at V and 4 bases at J, with 13 bases in the middle. This CDR3 is built from 14 residues. The DNA of the CDR3 is TGTGCCAGCAGTCAAGGACCCAAGGCAGATACGCAGTATTTT. The encoded protein is CASSQGPKADTQYF.

This clonotype turned up a few times. J is TRBJ2-7 and V is TRBV6-5, with D perhaps TRBD2 (5 bases). Germline CDR1 is MNHEY and CDR2 is SVGAGI. CDR3 length: 14 amino acids. V dropped 6 bases and J dropped 0 bases, with 12 bases sitting between them. CDR3 region: CASRLPGSSYEQYF. The CDR3 DNA follows: TGTGCCAGCAGGCTACCTGGGAGCTCCTACGAGCAGTACTTC.

This clonotype was seen only a few times. One end of the junction is discordant with germline, which a read error may explain. This chain joins TRBV6-1 and TRBJ1-5, with D perhaps TRBD1 (5 bases). CDR1 is MNHNS and CDR2 is SASEGT in the germline V gene. This CDR3 has 16 residues. CDR3 residues: CASSQAREGSNQPQHF. CDR3 DNA: TGTGCCAGCAGTCAAGCTAGAGAGGGGAGCAATCAGCCCCAGCATTTT.

This chain links TRBV6-5 with TRBJ1-3; D unresolved. Germline V gene lookup returns CDR1 MNHEY and CDR2 SVGAGI. Trimming shortened V by 0 bases and J by 0 bases, and 9 bases separated the two germline ends. The CDR3 is made up of 16 amino acids. CDR3: CASSYSGPNSGNTIYF. For the CDR3, the DNA is TGTGCCAGCAGTTACTCAGGGCCGAACTCTGGAAACACCATATATTTT.

This clonotype was seen a handful of times. The chain carries TRBV12-3 or TRBV12-4 and TRBJ1-5; TRBD1 is a possible D gene (5 bases). V lost 7 bases and J 2 bases, leaving 15 bases between the germline ends. This CDR3 region has 15 residues. The CDR3 spells CASTTGPGGNQPQHF. Written as DNA, the CDR3 is TGTGCCAGCACTACGGGACCTGGAGGCAATCAGCCCCAGCATTTT.

This clonotype was detected many times. CDR3 in amino acids: CASSYQGSYNEQFF. CDR3 nucleotides: TGTGCCAGCAGTTATCAGGGTTCCTACAATGAGCAGTTCTTC. The V call is TRBV6-5, the J call TRBJ2-1; weak D call: TRBD1 (5 bases). Germline-derived CDR1 and CDR2 are MNHEY and SVGAGI. This CDR3 has 14 residues. V lost 3 bases, J lost 1 base, and 7 bases lay in between.

This clonotype was recorded at least ten times. V is TRBV7-9 and J is TRBJ2-7, with TRBD1 matching over 10 bases. The V gene end was trimmed by 1 base and the J gene end by 2 bases; junction bases not matched to a gene: 5. Germline values: CDR1 SEHNR, CDR2 FQNEAQ (reference sequence). The CDR3 is made up of 16 amino acids. The CDR3 spells CASSLVLDRGTYEQYV. The CDR3 nucleotides are TGTGCCAGCAGCTTAGTTTTGGACAGGGGGACCTACGAGCAGTACGTC.

This clonotype has just a few counts. The CDR3 protein is CASSPGGLAADTQYF. The CDR3, as DNA: TGTGCCAGCAGCCCCGGCGGACTAGCGGCAGATACGCAGTATTTT. J is TRBJ2-3 and V is TRBV6-2 or TRBV6-3; 10 bases agree with TRBD2. Per germline, CDR1 MNHEY and CDR2 SVGEGT. The CDR3 has 15 residues. Germline trimming cut 6 bases from V and 4 bases from J; bases unmatched to any gene: 7.

This clonotype was seen ten or more times. This chain connects TRBV7-2 to TRBJ1-2; 11 bases match TRBD1. Germline V lookup: CDR1 SGHTA, CDR2 FQGNSA. The V gene end was trimmed by 4 bases and the J gene end by 8 bases; junction bases not matched to a gene: 9. The CDR3 has 15 residues. In DNA form, the CDR3 reads TGTGCCAGCAGCTGGACAGGGGGCGAGTTCGTGGGCTACACCTTC. Its translation: CASSWTGGEFVGYTF.